This T cell receptor beta chain is from a study of control samples from healthy donors and cancer patients. Profiling relied on immunoSEQ multiplex PCR, and the TCRdb table lists in-frame clones only, not all of them. The sample carries about 28,000 clones, about 86% recorded once. Per the germline V gene, CDR1 is MNHEY and CDR2 is SVGAGI. The V gene lost 9 bases and the J gene lost 0 bases, with 15 bases spanning the gap. The CDR3 consists of 15 residues. This receptor was taken from a woman aged 40 to 50 with lung cancer. Sequenced sample: PBMCs. This chain links TRBV6-5 with TRBJ1-5; no clear D gene. This CDR3 is CASLVERASNQPQHF. The CDR3 DNA reads TGTGCCAGTCTCGTGGAAAGGGCTAGCAATCAGCCCCAGCATTTT.